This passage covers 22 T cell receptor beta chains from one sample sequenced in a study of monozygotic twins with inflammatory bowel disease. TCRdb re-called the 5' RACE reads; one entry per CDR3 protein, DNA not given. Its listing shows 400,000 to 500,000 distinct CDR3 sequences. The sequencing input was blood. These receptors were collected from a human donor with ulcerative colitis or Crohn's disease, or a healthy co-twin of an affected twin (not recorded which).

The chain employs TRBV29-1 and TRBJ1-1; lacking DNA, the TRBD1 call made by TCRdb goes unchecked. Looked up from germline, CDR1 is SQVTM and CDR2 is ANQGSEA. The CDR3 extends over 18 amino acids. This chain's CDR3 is CSAGSGGGVKQQNTEAFF.

This CDR3 reads CASSEFPFPETQYF. The V gene is TRBV25-1, the J gene TRBJ2-5. The CDR3 runs to 14 residues. CDR1 and CDR2 from the germline V gene are MGHDK and SYGVNS.

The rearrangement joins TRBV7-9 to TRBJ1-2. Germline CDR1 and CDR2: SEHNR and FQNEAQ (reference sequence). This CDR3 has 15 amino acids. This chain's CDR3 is CASSLDVRHGYGYTF.

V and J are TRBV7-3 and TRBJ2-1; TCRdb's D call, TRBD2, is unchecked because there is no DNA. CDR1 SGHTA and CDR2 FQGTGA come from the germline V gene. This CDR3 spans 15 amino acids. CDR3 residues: CASRPTSGVGNEQFF.

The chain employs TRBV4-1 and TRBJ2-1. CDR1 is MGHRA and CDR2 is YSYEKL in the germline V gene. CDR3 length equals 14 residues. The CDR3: CASSQELWGNEQFF.

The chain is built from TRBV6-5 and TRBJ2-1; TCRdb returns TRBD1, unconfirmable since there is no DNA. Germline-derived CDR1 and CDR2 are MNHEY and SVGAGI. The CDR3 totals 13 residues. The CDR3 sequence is CASSYGGVNEQFF.

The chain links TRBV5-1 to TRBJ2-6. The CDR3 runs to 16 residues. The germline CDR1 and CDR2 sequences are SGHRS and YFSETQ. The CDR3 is CASSLVTTAGANVLTF.

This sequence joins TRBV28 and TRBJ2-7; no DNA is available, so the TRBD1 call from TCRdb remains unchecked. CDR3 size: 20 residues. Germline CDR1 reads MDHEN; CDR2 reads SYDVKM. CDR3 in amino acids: CASSSWRTGHLALVTYEQYF.

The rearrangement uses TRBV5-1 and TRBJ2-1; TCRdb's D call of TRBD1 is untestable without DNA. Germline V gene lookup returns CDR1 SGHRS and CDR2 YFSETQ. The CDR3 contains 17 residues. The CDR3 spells CASSLESLAFSYNEQFF.

This chain's CDR3 is CASHLVGRGQGKAFF. The chain combines TRBV6-1 with TRBJ1-1; TCRdb proposes TRBD1, but this gene call is untestable without DNA. The CDR3 loop spans 15 amino acids. From germline, CDR1 is MNHNS and CDR2 SASEGT.

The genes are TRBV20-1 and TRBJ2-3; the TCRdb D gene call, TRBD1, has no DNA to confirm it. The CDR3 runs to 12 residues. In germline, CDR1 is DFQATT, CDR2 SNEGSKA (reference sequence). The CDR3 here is CSGTVSTDTQYF.

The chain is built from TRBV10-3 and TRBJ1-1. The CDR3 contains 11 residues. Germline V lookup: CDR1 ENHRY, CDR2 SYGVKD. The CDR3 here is CAISDVGEAFF.

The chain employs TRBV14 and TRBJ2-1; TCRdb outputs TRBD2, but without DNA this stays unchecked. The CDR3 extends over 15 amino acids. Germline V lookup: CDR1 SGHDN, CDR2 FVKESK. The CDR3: CASSPVTSGVYEQFF.

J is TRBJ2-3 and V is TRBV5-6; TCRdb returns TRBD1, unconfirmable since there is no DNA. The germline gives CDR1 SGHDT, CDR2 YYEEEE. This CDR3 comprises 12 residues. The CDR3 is CASSFPGDTQYF.

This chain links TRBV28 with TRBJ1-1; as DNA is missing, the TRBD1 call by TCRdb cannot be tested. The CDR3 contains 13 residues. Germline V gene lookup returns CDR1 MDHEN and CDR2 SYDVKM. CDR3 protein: CASKGTPNTEAFF.

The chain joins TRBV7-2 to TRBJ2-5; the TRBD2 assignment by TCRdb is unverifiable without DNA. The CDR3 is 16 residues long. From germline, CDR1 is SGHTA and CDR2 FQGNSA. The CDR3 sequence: CASSLAPSGGWETQYF.

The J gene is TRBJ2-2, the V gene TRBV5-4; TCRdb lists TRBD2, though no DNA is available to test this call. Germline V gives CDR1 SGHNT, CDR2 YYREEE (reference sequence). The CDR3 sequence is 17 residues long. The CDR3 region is CASSPTLERAEDGELFF.

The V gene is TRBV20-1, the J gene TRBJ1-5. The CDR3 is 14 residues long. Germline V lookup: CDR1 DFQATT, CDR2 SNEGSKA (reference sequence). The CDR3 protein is CSARSGYSNQPQHF.

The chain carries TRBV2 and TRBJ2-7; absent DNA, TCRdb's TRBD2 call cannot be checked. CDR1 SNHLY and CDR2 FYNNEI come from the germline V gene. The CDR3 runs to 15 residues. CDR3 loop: CASEGRREKDHEQYF.

The CDR3 loop is CASSFGTGGQETQYF. The genes are TRBV28 and TRBJ2-5; TCRdb calls TRBD1, which cannot be checked without DNA. The CDR3 is made up of 15 amino acids. Germline values: CDR1 MDHEN, CDR2 SYDVKM.

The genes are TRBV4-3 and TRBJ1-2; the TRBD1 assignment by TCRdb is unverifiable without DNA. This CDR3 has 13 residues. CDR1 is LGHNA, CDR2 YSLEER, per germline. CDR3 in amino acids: CASSHTGGEGYTF.

The CDR3 loop reads CASRGDRRYNEQFF. The J gene is TRBJ2-1, the V gene TRBV7-2; no DNA is available, so the TRBD1 call from TCRdb remains unchecked. There are 14 residues in the CDR3. In germline, CDR1 is SGHTA, CDR2 FQGNSA.